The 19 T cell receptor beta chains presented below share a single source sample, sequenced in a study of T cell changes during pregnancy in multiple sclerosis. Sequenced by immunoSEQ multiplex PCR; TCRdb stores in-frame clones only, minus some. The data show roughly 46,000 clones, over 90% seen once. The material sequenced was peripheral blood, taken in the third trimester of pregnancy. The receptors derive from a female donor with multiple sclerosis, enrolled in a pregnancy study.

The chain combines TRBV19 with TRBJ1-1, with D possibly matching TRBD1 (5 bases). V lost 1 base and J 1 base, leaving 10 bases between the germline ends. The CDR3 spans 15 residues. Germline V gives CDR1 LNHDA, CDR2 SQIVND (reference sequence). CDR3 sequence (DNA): TGTGCCAGTAGTATAGTAGGCAGGGCGAACACTGAAGCTTTCTTT. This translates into CASSIVGRANTEAFF.

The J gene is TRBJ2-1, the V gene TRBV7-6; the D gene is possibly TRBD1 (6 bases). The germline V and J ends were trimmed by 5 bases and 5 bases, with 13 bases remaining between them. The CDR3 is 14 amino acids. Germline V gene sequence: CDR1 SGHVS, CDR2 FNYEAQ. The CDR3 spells CASSPTTGNNEQFF. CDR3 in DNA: TGTGCCAGCAGCCCAACCACAGGGAACAATGAGCAGTTCTTC.

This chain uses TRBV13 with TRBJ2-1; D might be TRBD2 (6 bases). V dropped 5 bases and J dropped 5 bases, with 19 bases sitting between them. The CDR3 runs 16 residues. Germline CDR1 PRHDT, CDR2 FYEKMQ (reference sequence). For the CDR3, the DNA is TGTGCCAGCAGCGACCTTACGGGAGTTGTACACAATGAGCAGTTCTTC. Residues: CASSDLTGVVHNEQFF.

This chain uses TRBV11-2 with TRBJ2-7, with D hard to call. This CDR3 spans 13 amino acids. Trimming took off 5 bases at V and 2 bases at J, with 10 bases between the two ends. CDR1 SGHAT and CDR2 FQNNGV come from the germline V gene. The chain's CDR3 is CASSRAQTYEQYF. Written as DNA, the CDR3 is TGTGCCAGCAGCCGAGCCCAAACCTACGAGCAGTACTTC.

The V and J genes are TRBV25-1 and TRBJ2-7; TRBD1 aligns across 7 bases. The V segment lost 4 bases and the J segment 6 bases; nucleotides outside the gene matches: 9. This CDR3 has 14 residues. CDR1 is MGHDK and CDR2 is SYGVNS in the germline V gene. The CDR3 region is CASSARDSFGEQYF. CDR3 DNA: TGTGCCAGCAGTGCTCGGGACAGTTTTGGCGAGCAGTACTTC.

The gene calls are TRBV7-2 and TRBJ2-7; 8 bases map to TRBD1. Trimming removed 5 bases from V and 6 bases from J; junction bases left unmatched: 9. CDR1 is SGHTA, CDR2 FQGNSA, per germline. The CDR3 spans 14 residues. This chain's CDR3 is CASSTIGDRGEQYF. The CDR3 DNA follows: TGTGCCAGCAGCACGATTGGAGACAGGGGCGAGCAGTACTTC.

CDR3 protein: CAWSVGDTQYF. As DNA, the CDR3 is TGTGCCTGGAGTGTTGGCGATACGCAGTATTTT. The J gene is TRBJ2-3, the V gene TRBV30; D gene unclear. This CDR3 contains 11 residues. V lost 0 bases to trimming and J lost 6 bases, with 4 bases between them. Germline V gene sequence: CDR1 GTSNPN, CDR2 SVGIG (reference sequence). The complete variable domain, with remaining parts taken from reference TRBV30 and TRBJ2-3, reads SQTIHQWPATLVQPVGSPLSLECTVEGTSNPNLYWYRQAAGRGLQLLFYSVGIGQISSEVPQNLSASRPQDRQFILSSKKLLLSDSGFYLCAWSVGDTQYFGPGTRLTVL.

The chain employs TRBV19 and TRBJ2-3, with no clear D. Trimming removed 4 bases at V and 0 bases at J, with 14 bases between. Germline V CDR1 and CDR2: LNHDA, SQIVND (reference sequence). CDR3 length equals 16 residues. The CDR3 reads CASSTETFLSTDTQYF. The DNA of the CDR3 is TGTGCCAGTAGTACCGAAACTTTCCTTAGCACAGATACGCAGTATTTT.

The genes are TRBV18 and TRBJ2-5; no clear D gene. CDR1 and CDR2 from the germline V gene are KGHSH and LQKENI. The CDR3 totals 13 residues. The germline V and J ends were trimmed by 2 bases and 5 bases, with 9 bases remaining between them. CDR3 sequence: CASSPGQVETQYF. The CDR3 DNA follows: TGTGCCAGCTCACCAGGCCAGGTGGAGACCCAGTACTTC.

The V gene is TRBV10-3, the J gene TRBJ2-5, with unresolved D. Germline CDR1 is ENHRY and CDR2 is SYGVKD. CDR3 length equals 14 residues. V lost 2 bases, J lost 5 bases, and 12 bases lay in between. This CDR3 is CAISEPTLSETQYF. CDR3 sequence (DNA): TGTGCCATCAGTGAGCCGACACTGTCGGAGACCCAGTACTTC.

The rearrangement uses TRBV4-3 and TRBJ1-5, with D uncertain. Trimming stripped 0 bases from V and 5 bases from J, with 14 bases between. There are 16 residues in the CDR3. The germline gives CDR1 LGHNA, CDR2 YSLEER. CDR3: CASSQEHPPFYQPQHF. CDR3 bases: TGCGCCAGCAGCCAAGAACATCCTCCTTTCTATCAGCCCCAGCATTTT.

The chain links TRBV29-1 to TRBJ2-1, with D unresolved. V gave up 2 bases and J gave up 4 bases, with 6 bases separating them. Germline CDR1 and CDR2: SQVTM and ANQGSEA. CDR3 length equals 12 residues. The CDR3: CSVETEYNEQFF. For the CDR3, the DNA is TGCAGCGTTGAAACAGAGTACAATGAGCAGTTCTTC.

DNA of the CDR3: TGTGCCAGCAGTGAGACTAGCGGACACAATGAGCAGTTCTTC. Protein: CASSETSGHNEQFF. This rearrangement joins TRBV6-4 to TRBJ2-1; 9 nucleotides agree with TRBD2. Germline V gives CDR1 MRHNA, CDR2 SNTAGT. The J segment lost 5 bases and the V segment lost 3 bases, leaving 2 bases of the junction unmatched. The CDR3 is made up of 14 amino acids.

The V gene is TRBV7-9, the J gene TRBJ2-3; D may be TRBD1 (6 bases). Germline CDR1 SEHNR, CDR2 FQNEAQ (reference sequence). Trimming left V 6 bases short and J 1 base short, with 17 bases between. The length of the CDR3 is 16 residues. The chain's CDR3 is CASRPTTGIRTDTQYF. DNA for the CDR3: TGTGCCAGCAGACCCACGACAGGAATCCGCACAGATACGCAGTATTTT.

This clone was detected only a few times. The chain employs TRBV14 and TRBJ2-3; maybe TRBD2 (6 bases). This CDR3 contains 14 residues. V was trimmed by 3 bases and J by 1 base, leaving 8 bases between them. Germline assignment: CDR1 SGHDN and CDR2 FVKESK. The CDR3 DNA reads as TGTGCCAGCAGCCAGTGGAGGGGCACAGATACGCAGTATTTT. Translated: CASSQWRGTDTQYF.

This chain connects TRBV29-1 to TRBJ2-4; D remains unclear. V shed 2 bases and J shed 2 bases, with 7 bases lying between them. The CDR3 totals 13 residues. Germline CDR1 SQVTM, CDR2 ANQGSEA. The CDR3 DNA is TGCAGCGTTGAATCCCAAACCAAAAACATTCAGTACTTC. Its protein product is CSVESQTKNIQYF.

This CDR3 reads CSVEPSRTAGATFYNEQFF. CDR3 sequence (DNA): TGCAGCGTTGAACCCTCCCGGACGGCGGGAGCCACTTTCTACAATGAGCAGTTCTTC. The chain combines TRBV29-1 with TRBJ2-1; the match to TRBD2 covers 7 bases. Germline values: CDR1 SQVTM, CDR2 ANQGSEA. After removal of 2 bases from V and 3 bases from J, the junction contained 19 bases not matched to a gene. The CDR3 is 19 residues long.

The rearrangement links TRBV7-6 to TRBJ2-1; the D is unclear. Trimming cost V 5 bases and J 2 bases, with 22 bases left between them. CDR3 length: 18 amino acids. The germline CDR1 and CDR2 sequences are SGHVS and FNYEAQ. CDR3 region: CASSPVLPDSSAYNEQFF. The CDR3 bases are TGTGCCAGCAGCCCAGTCCTTCCCGACTCATCGGCCTACAATGAGCAGTTCTTC.

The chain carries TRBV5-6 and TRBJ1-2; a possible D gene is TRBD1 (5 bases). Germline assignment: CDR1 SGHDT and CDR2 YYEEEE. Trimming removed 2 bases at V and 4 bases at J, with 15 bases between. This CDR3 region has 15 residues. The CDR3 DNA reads TGTGCCAGCAGCTTAGGAGGGGTTCAAACCTATGGCTACACCTTC. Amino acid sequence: CASSLGGVQTYGYTF.